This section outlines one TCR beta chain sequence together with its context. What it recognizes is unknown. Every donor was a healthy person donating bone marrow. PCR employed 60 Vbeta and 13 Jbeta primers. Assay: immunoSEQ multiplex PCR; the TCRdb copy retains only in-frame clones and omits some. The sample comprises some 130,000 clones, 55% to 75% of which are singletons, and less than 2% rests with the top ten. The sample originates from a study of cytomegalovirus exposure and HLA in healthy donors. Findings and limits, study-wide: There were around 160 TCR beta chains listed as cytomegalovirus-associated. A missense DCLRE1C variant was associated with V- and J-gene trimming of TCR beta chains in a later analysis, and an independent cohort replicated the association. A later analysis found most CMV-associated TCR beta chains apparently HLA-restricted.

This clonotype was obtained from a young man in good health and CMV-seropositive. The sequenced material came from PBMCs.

This chain's CDR3 is CASGLETGAEAFF. The DNA for the CDR3 is TGTGCTAGTGGTTTGGAGACAGGGGCTGAAGCTTTCTTT. The rearrangement links TRBV12-5 to TRBJ1-1, with 8 bases that match TRBD1. This CDR3 spans 13 amino acids. V dropped 1 base and J dropped 6; count of bases not matched to a gene: 1. Looked up from germline, CDR1 is LGHNT and CDR2 is FRNRAP.